The clone carrying this T cell receptor (beta chain) was counted between two and nine times. The CDR3 has 15 residues. V was trimmed by 4 bases and J by 8 bases, leaving 15 bases between them. Germline lookup yields CDR1 MNHEY and CDR2 SVGAGI. TCRdb fed the 5' RACE reads into MiXCR, producing one record per CDR3 protein. This sample has fewer than 400,000 distinct CDR3 sequences; 10% to 15% occur once, and the top ten carry over 20%. This specimen comes from a study of T-cell memory formation after mild COVID-19. Study background: Clustering of TCRs was largely donor specific.

The J gene is TRBJ1-6, the V gene TRBV6-5, with D possibly TRBD1 on 5 matching bases. The clonotype comes from a man aged 18 to 29 who had mild COVID-19 (a few samples of this study predate the infection). Cell type and time point are not known. The sample was PBMCs or a T cell subset sorted from them (not recorded which). DNA of the CDR3: TGTGCCAGCAGTTCCTTCAGGGAACGGCATTCACCCCTCCACTTT. Translating it yields CASSSFRERHSPLHF.